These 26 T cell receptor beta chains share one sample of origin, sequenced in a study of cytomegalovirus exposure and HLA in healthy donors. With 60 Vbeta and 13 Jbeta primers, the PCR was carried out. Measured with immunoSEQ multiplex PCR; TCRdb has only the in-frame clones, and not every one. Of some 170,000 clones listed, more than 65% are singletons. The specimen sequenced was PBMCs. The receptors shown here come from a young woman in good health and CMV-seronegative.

In DNA, the CDR3 is TGTGCCAGCAGCAACACCGGGACACTGTCCTACGAGCAGTACTTC. Its protein product is CASSNTGTLSYEQYF. V usage is TRBV11-2 and J usage is TRBJ2-7; tentative D call: TRBD1 (6 bases). This CDR3 comprises 15 residues. V lost 5 bases, J lost 1 base, and 15 bases lay in between. Germline V lookup: CDR1 SGHAT, CDR2 FQNNGV.

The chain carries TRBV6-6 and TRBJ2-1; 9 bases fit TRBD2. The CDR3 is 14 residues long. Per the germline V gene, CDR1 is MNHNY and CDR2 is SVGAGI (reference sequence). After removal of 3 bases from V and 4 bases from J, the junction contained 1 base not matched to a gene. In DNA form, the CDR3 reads TGTGCCAGCAGTTATAGCGGGGGTTACAATGAGCAGTTCTTC. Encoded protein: CASSYSGGYNEQFF.

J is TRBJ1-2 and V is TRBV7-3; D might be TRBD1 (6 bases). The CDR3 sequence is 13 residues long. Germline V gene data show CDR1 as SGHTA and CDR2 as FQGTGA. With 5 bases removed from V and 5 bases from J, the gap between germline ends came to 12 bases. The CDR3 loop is CASSLAQGYGYTF. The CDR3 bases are TGTGCCAGCAGCCTGGCTCAGGGGTATGGCTACACCTTC.

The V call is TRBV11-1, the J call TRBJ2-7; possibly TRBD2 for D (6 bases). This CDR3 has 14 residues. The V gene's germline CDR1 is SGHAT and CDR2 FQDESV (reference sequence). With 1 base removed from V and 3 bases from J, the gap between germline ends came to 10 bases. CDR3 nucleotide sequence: TGTGCCAGCAGCTTAGAGCGGGCTCGCTACGAGCAGTACTTC. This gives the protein CASSLERARYEQYF.

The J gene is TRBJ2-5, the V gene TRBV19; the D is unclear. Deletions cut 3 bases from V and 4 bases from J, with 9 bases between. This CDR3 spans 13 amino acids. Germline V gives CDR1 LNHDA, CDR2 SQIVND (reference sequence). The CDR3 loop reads CASSITARETQYF. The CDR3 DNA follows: TGTGCCAGTAGTATTACGGCTAGAGAGACCCAGTACTTC.

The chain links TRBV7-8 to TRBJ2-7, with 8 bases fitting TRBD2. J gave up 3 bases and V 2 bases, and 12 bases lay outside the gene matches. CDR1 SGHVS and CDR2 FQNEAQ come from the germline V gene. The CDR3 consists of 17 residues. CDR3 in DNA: TGTGCCAGCAGCTTACTTTTTACGGGAGGGCCTTTCTACGAGCAGTACTTC. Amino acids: CASSLLFTGGPFYEQYF.

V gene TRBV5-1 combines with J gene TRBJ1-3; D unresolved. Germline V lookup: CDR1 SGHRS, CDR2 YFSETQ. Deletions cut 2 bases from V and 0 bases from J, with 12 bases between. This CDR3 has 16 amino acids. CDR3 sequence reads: CASSFTPRGSGNTIYF. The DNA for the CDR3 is TGCGCCAGCAGCTTCACCCCTCGGGGCTCTGGAAACACCATATATTTT.

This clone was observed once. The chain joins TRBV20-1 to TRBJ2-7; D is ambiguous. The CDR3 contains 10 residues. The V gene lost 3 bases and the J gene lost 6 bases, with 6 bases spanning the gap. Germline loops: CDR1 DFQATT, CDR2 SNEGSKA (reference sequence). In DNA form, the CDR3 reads TGCAGTGCTAGCTTGTTCGAGCAGTACTTC. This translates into CSASLFEQYF.

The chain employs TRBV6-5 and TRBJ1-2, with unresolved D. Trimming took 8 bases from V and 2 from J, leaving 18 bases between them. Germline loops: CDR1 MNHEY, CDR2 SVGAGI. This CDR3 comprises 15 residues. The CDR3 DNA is TGTGCCAGCTCCACAAATACGGCGGGAAACTATGGCTACACCTTC. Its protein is CASSTNTAGNYGYTF.

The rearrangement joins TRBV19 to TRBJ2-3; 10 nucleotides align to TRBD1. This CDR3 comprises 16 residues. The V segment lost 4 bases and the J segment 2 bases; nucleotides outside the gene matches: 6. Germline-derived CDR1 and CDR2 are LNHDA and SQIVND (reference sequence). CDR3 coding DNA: TGTGCCAGTAGTAACCCGGGACAGGGGATCACAGATACGCAGTATTTT. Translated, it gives CASSNPGQGITDTQYF.

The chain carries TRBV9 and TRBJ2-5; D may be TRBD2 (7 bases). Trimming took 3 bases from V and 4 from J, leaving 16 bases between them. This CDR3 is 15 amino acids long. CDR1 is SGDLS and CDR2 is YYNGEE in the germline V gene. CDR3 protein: CASSAGGQHRETQYF. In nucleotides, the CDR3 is TGTGCCAGCAGCGCCGGGGGGCAGCATCGAGAGACCCAGTACTTC.

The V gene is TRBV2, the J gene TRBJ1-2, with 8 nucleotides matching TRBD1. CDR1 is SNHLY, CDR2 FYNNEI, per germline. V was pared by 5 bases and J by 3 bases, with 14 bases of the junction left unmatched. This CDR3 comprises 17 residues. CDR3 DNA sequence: TGTGCCAGCAGTATAATGGACAGGGCACGGATTTACTATGGCTACACCTTC. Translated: CASSIMDRARIYYGYTF.

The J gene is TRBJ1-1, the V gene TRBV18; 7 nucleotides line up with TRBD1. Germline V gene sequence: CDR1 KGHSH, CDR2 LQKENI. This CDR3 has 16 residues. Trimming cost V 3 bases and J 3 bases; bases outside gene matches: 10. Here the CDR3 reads CASSPGQRLVDTEAFF. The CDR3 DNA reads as TGTGCCAGCTCACCGGGACAGCGCCTCGTGGACACTGAAGCTTTCTTT.

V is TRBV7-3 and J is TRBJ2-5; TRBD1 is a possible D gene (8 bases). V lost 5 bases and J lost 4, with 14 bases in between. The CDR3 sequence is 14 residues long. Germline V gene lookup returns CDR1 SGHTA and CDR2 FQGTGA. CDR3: CASSPYRGGETQYF. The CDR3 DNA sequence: TGTGCCAGCAGCCCATACAGGGGGGGAGAGACCCAGTACTTC. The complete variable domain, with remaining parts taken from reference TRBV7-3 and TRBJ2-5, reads GAGVSQTPSNKVTEKGKYVELRCDPISGHTALYWYRQSLGQGPEFLIYFQGTGAADDSGLPNDRFFAVRPEGSVSTLKIQRTERGDSAVYLCASSPYRGGETQYFGPGTRLLVL.

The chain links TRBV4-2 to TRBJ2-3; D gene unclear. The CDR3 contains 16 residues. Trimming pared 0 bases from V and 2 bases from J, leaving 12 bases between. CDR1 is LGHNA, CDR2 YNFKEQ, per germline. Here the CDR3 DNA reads TGTGCCAGCAGCCAAGATGCAGGCCAGAACACAGATACGCAGTATTTT. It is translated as CASSQDAGQNTDTQYF.

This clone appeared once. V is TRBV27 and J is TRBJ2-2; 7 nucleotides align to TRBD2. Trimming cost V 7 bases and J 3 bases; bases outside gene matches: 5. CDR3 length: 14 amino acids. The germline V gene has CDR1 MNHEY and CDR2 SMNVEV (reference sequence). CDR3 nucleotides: TGTGCCAGCACCCCGACTAGCCACACCGGGGAGCTGTTTTTT. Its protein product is CASTPTSHTGELFF.

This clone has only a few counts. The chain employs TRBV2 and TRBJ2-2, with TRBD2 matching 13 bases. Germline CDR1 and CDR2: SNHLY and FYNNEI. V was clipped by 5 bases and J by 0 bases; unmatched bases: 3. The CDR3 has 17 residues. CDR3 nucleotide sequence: TGTGCCAGCAGTCGGACTAGCGGGGGACCGAACACCGGGGAGCTGTTTTTT. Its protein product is CASSRTSGGPNTGELFF.

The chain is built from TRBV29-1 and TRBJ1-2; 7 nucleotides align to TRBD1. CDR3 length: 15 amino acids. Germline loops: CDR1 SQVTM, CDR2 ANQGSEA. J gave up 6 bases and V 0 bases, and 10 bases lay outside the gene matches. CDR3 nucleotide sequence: TGCAGCGTTGAAGATCTTACAGGACAGGAAAATGGCTACACCTTC. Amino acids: CSVEDLTGQENGYTF.

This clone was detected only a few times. The CDR3 DNA sequence: TGTGCCAGCAGCCCCTGGACAGGGCCCACCGGGGAGCTGTTTTTT. Its protein product is CASSPWTGPTGELFF. This chain uses TRBV7-7 with TRBJ2-2, with 8 bases that match TRBD1. The CDR3 spans 15 residues. V lost 5 bases and J lost 4; bases outside the gene matches: 6. Germline V CDR1 and CDR2: SSHAT, FNYEAQ (reference sequence).

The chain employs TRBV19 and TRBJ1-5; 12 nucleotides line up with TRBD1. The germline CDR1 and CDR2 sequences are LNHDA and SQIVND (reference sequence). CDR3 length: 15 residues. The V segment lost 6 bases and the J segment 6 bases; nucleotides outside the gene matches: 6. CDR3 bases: TGTGCCAGTAGAACCGGGACAGGGGGCACTCAGCCCCAGCATTTT. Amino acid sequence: CASRTGTGGTQPQHF.

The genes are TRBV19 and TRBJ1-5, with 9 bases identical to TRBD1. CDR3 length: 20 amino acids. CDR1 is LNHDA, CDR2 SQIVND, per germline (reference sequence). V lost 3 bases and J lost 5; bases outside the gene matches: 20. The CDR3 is CASSIRRGGTGPKVDQPQHF. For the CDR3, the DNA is TGTGCCAGTAGTATTAGGAGGGGGGGGACAGGGCCAAAAGTGGATCAGCCCCAGCATTTT.

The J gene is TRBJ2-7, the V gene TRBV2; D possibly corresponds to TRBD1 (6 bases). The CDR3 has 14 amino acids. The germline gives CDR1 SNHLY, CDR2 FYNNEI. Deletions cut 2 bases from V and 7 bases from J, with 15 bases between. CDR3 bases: TGTGCCAGCAGTGAAAGAGGGGGTTCTCCGGAGCAGTACTTC. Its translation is CASSERGGSPEQYF.

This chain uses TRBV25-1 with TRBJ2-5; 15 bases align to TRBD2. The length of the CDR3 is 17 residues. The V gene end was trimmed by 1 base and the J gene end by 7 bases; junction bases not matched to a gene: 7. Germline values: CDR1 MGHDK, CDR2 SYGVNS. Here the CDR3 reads CASSEFGTSGGMGTQYF. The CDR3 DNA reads TGTGCCAGCAGTGAATTTGGGACTAGCGGGGGGATGGGGACCCAGTACTTC.

CDR3 in DNA: TGCGCCAGCCAAGGACAGGGGACGTCCTACGAGCAGTACTTC. Translation gives CASQGQGTSYEQYF. V usage is TRBV5-1 and J usage is TRBJ2-7, with 9 bases fitting TRBD1. The CDR3 is 14 amino acids. CDR1 and CDR2 from the germline V gene are SGHRS and YFSETQ. The V and J ends lost 7 bases and 1 base, in that order; junction bases with no gene match: 6.

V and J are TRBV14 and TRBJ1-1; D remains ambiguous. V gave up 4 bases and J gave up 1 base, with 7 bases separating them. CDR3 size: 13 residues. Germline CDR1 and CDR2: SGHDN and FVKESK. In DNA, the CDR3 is TGTGCCAGCAGCCTTAGCAGGAACACTGAAGCTTTCTTT. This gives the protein CASSLSRNTEAFF.

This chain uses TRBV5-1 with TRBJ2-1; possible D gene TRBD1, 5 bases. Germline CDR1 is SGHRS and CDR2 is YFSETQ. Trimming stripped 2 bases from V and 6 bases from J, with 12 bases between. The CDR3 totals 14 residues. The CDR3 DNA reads TGCGCCAGCAGCTTAGGAGACAGTTTCAATGAGCAGTTCTTC. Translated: CASSLGDSFNEQFF.